A single sample gave rise to the 31 T cell receptor beta chains below, sequenced in a study of blood T cell repertoires in COVID-19. Libraries were prepared by immunoSEQ multiplex PCR; TCRdb keeps only in-frame clonotypes and omits some of them. The table has 150,000 to 200,000 clones, roughly 77% seen once; the top ten hold approximately 16%. The sequenced sample was PBMCs or T cells enriched from blood (not recorded which). These receptors originate from a woman between 50 and 59 years old with acute COVID-19.

This chain uses TRBV5-4 with TRBJ1-2, with D perhaps matching TRBD1 (6 bases). Trimming removed 0 bases from V and 14 bases from J, with 32 bases in between. This CDR3 is 18 amino acids long. Germline V gives CDR1 SGHNT, CDR2 YYREEE (reference sequence). DNA for the CDR3: TGTGCCAGCAGCTTGGAGAGCCTAGGGGGTCAGGGTCGGAAGTCGAATACCTTC. Translation gives CASSLESLGGQGRKSNTF.

The rearrangement joins TRBV5-1 to TRBJ1-1, with TRBD1 matching 7 bases. The CDR3 spans 16 residues. Germline CDR1 SGHRS, CDR2 YFSETQ. Trimming at V came to 4 bases and at J to 2 bases, leaving 11 bases not matched to a gene. CDR3 sequence: CASSPGTARQNTEAFF. The CDR3 nucleotides are TGCGCCAGCAGCCCAGGGACAGCCCGGCAAAACACTGAAGCTTTCTTT.

This chain uses TRBV18 with TRBJ1-2; 11 bases align to TRBD1. CDR3 length: 17 amino acids. Trimming cost V 6 bases and J 6 bases; bases outside gene matches: 15. CDR1 and CDR2 from the germline V gene are KGHSH and LQKENI. The CDR3: CASSPRTLGQGVDGYTF. The CDR3, as DNA: TGTGCCAGCTCCCCAAGAACGTTGGGACAGGGGGTCGATGGCTACACCTTC.

The chain joins TRBV6-5 to TRBJ2-1; 9 bases are a match to TRBD2. This CDR3 has 15 residues. V lost 7 bases and J lost 6; bases outside the gene matches: 10. Germline V gene data show CDR1 as MNHEY and CDR2 as SVGAGI. CDR3 protein: CASIIARGGVNEQFF. The CDR3 nucleotides are TGTGCCAGCATCATAGCGCGGGGGGGAGTCAATGAGCAGTTCTTC.

V gene TRBV18 combines with J gene TRBJ1-1; 11 bases line up with TRBD1. Germline V gene data show CDR1 as KGHSH and CDR2 as LQKENI. After removal of 4 bases from V and 0 bases from J, the junction contained 10 bases not matched to a gene. The CDR3 length is 18 residues. The CDR3 DNA reads TGTGCCAGCTCACTGCAGGACAGGGGGCCGACCGTGAACACTGAAGCTTTCTTT. Its protein is CASSLQDRGPTVNTEAFF.

The rearrangement joins TRBV29-1 to TRBJ2-2; D perhaps matches TRBD2 (5 bases). CDR1 and CDR2 (germline): SQVTM, ANQGSEA. This CDR3 is built from 16 residues. Trimming took off 3 bases at V and 5 bases at J, with 19 bases between the two ends. The CDR3 DNA is TGCAGCGTTGATCGCCCGGGGAAGACGGGAACCGGGGAGCTGTTTTTT. Protein sequence: CSVDRPGKTGTGELFF.

The chain links TRBV6-5 to TRBJ2-5; possibly TRBD2 for D (6 bases). Trimming left V 9 bases short and J 2 bases short, with 13 bases between. The CDR3 consists of 13 residues. CDR1 and CDR2 (germline): MNHEY, SVGAGI. The CDR3 nucleotides are TGTGCCAGTAGAGGTGGGGGGCAAGAGACCCAGTACTTC. Protein product: CASRGGGQETQYF.

The chain is built from TRBV10-2 and TRBJ1-1; 8 bases are a match to TRBD1. V shed 3 bases, J shed 1 base, and the junction held 7 bases outside the gene matches. Germline CDR1 and CDR2: WSHSY and SAAADI. This CDR3 has 16 amino acids. CDR3 coding DNA: TGCGCCAGCAGTGACCCCCGGACAGGGAGGAACACTGAAGCTTTCTTT. Translating it yields CASSDPRTGRNTEAFF.

This chain connects TRBV7-8 to TRBJ1-6, with TRBD1 identical over 9 bases. Germline V gene sequence: CDR1 SGHVS, CDR2 FQNEAQ. The CDR3 length is 15 residues. V lost 3 bases, J lost 6 bases, and 3 bases stayed unmatched. CDR3 region: CASSLGQGINSPLHF. As DNA, the CDR3 is TGTGCCAGCAGCTTGGGACAGGGTATTAATTCACCCCTCCACTTT.

J is TRBJ2-2 and V is TRBV11-1; D perhaps matches TRBD2 (5 bases). CDR1 is SGHAT, CDR2 FQDESV, per germline (reference sequence). This CDR3 is built from 15 residues. The V gene lost 5 bases and the J gene lost 4 bases, with 14 bases spanning the gap. The CDR3 sequence is CASSLSRVITGELFF. CDR3 DNA sequence: TGTGCCAGCAGCCTCTCGAGGGTGATCACCGGGGAGCTGTTTTTT.

The V call is TRBV2, the J call TRBJ1-2, with unresolved D. Trimming took off 2 bases at V and 0 bases at J, with 10 bases between the two ends. CDR1 is SNHLY, CDR2 FYNNEI, per germline. The CDR3 spans 15 residues. The CDR3 sequence: CASSETGTANYGYTF. DNA of the CDR3: TGTGCCAGCAGTGAAACTGGAACAGCTAACTATGGCTACACCTTC. Together with reference TRBV2 and TRBJ1-2, the CDR3 gives the full variable domain: EPEVTQTPSHQVTQMGQEVILRCVPISNHLYFYWYRQILGQKVEFLVSFYNNEISEKSEIFDDQFSVERPDGSNFTLKIRSTKLEDSAMYFCASSETGTANYGYTFGSGTRLTVV.

In this sample, this clone turned up many times. The chain recombines TRBV4-1 with TRBJ2-7; TRBD1 might be the D (6 bases). The CDR3 is made up of 13 amino acids. V was shortened by 5 bases and J by 1 base, with 9 bases between the two germline ends. Germline CDR1 is MGHRA and CDR2 is YSYEKL. The CDR3 reads CASSETGSYEQYV. CDR3 nucleotide sequence: TGCGCCAGCAGCGAAACAGGGTCCTACGAGCAGTACGTC.

The genes are TRBV14 and TRBJ1-5; 8 positions agree with TRBD1. J gave up 7 bases and V 0 bases, and 14 bases lay outside the gene matches. This CDR3 has 18 amino acids. From germline, CDR1 is SGHDN and CDR2 FVKESK. The CDR3 DNA follows: TGTGCCAGCAGCCAAGACAGCCCCAGGGGGCCTCCCTTACAGCCCCAGCATTTT. This translates into CASSQDSPRGPPLQPQHF.

The chain employs TRBV29-1 and TRBJ2-2; 7 nucleotides line up with TRBD1. CDR3 length equals 20 residues. The germline CDR1 and CDR2 sequences are SQVTM and ANQGSEA. J was trimmed by 3 bases and V by 7 bases; bases with no gene match: 26. The CDR3, as DNA: TGCAGCGCTATGAGGGGTCCGCGCCGGCGAGAGGGGGCGTACACCGGGGAGCTGTTTTTT. This gives the protein CSAMRGPRRREGAYTGELFF.

The V and J genes are TRBV5-1 and TRBJ1-2; 7 bases agree with TRBD1. After removal of 3 bases from V and 5 bases from J, the junction contained 4 bases not matched to a gene. This CDR3 comprises 13 residues. Germline values: CDR1 SGHRS, CDR2 YFSETQ. The CDR3 loop reads CASSSQGSYGYTF. The CDR3 DNA reads TGCGCCAGCAGCTCACAGGGGAGTTATGGCTACACCTTC.

The CDR3 DNA is TGTGCCAGCAGCCCTACAGGGTTGAACACTGAAGCTTTCTTT. It encodes CASSPTGLNTEAFF. The J gene is TRBJ1-1, the V gene TRBV11-2; a weak D match, TRBD1 (6 bases). Germline CDR1 reads SGHAT; CDR2 reads FQNNGV. V dropped 5 bases and J dropped 0 bases, with 10 bases sitting between them. The CDR3 runs to 14 residues.

The chain is built from TRBV7-8 and TRBJ2-7, with TRBD2 identical over 9 bases. Germline V gene sequence: CDR1 SGHVS, CDR2 FQNEAQ. V was clipped by 5 bases and J by 3 bases; unmatched bases: 8. CDR3 size: 15 residues. The chain's CDR3 is CASSAALLAGYEQYV. In DNA, the CDR3 is TGTGCCAGCAGCGCAGCTCTACTAGCGGGCTACGAGCAGTACGTC.

J is TRBJ2-1 and V is TRBV5-1, with D possibly TRBD2 on 6 matching bases. The CDR3 spans 16 residues. With 0 bases removed from V and 7 bases from J, the gap between germline ends came to 17 bases. In germline, CDR1 is SGHRS, CDR2 YFSETQ. CDR3 in DNA: TGCGCCAGCAGCTTGGCCGCGGGGCGTCTATGGAATGAGCAGTTCTTC. Its protein product is CASSLAAGRLWNEQFF.

The chain joins TRBV4-2 to TRBJ1-5; TRBD1 matches at 7 bases. CDR1 and CDR2 from the germline V gene are LGHNA and YNFKEQ. Germline trimming cut 0 bases from V and 4 bases from J; bases unmatched to any gene: 6. The CDR3 contains 16 residues. The CDR3 coding sequence is TGTGCCAGCAGCCAAGATCTCGGACAGGCTAATCAGCCCCAGCATTTT. Translating it yields CASSQDLGQANQPQHF.

The rearrangement joins TRBV9 to TRBJ1-3, with D possibly being TRBD1 (5 bases). Germline CDR1 and CDR2: SGDLS and YYNGEE. V lost 2 bases and J 4 bases, leaving 10 bases between the germline ends. This CDR3 has 14 residues. The CDR3 sequence: CASSVYDSGNTIYF. The CDR3 DNA is TGTGCCAGCAGCGTGTATGACAGCGGAAACACCATATATTTT.

This clone was seen only once. V usage is TRBV2 and J usage is TRBJ1-2, with unresolved D. The CDR3 runs 15 residues. Deletions cut 6 bases from V and 4 bases from J, with 18 bases between. Germline V gene lookup returns CDR1 SNHLY and CDR2 FYNNEI. The CDR3 bases are TGTGCCAGCAGCTATCCCCCCGTCGGTATCTATGGCTACACCTTC. This sequence encodes CASSYPPVGIYGYTF.

This clone was observed a single time. V is TRBV24-1 and J is TRBJ1-2; 11 bases map to TRBD1. Germline V CDR1 and CDR2: KGHDR, SFDVKD. This CDR3 region has 15 residues. V dropped 3 bases and J dropped 4; count of bases not matched to a gene: 3. CDR3 region: CATSDGQGAGYGYTF. As DNA, the CDR3 is TGTGCCACCAGTGATGGACAGGGGGCTGGCTATGGCTACACCTTC.

This chain uses TRBV7-2 with TRBJ1-2; 7 bases are a match to TRBD1. The CDR3 runs to 15 residues. Germline trimming cut 6 bases from V and 2 bases from J; bases unmatched to any gene: 9. Germline V gene sequence: CDR1 SGHTA, CDR2 FQGNSA. CDR3 loop: CASRPPGQRNYGYTF. CDR3 DNA sequence: TGTGCCAGCAGGCCCCCGGGACAGCGAAACTATGGCTACACCTTC.

The chain is built from TRBV30 and TRBJ1-3; D not certain. From germline, CDR1 is GTSNPN and CDR2 SVGIG (reference sequence). CDR3 length: 16 amino acids. The germline V and J ends were trimmed by 0 bases and 0 bases, with 12 bases remaining between them. The CDR3 DNA follows: TGTGCCTGGAGTGTACTCACGGTTAGCTCTGGAAACACCATATATTTT. It specifies CAWSVLTVSSGNTIYF. Together with reference TRBV30 and TRBJ1-3, the CDR3 gives the full variable domain: SQTIHQWPATLVQPVGSPLSLECTVEGTSNPNLYWYRQAAGRGLQLLFYSVGIGQISSEVPQNLSASRPQDRQFILSSKKLLLSDSGFYLCAWSVLTVSSGNTIYFGEGSWLTVV.

In its sample, this clone was seen once. This chain connects TRBV4-1 to TRBJ1-2, with TRBD1 matching over 8 bases. V shed 0 bases and J 4 bases; nucleotides not matched to a gene: 7. Germline V gene data show CDR1 as MGHRA and CDR2 as YSYEKL. This CDR3 comprises 16 residues. This CDR3 is CASSQDRGRLPYGYTF. The CDR3 bases are TGCGCCAGCAGCCAAGACAGGGGGCGCTTACCCTATGGCTACACCTTC.

The chain is built from TRBV28 and TRBJ1-2; D gene unclear. Trimming took 0 bases from V and 8 from J, leaving 10 bases between them. The CDR3 totals 13 residues. Germline V gene lookup returns CDR1 MDHEN and CDR2 SYDVKM. The CDR3 DNA sequence: TGTGCCAGCAGTTTATGGCAGGCCCTCGGCTACACCTTC. It codes for CASSLWQALGYTF.

This clone was counted only a few times. CDR3 region: CASSEGGTGGTEAFF. Written as DNA, the CDR3 is TGTGCCAGCAGTGAAGGTGGGACAGGGGGCACTGAAGCTTTCTTT. The chain combines TRBV6-1 with TRBJ1-1; 11 nucleotides line up with TRBD1. Germline assignment: CDR1 MNHNS and CDR2 SASEGT. This CDR3 is built from 15 residues. V dropped 1 base and J dropped 4; count of bases not matched to a gene: 2.

The chain couples TRBV18 to TRBJ1-1, with D possibly TRBD1 on 5 matching bases. Trimming took 2 bases from V and 4 from J, leaving 14 bases between them. CDR1 and CDR2 from the germline V gene are KGHSH and LQKENI. The CDR3 is 15 residues long. The CDR3 here is CASSPVRDGGTEAFF. The CDR3 DNA follows: TGTGCCAGCTCACCAGTACGGGACGGGGGCACTGAAGCTTTCTTT. The variable domain in full, completed from reference TRBV18 and TRBJ1-1, reads NAGVMQNPRHLVRRRGQEARLRCSPMKGHSHVYWYRQLPEEGLKFMVYLQKENIIDESGMPKERFSAEFPKEGPSILRIQQVVRGDSAAYFCASSPVRDGGTEAFFGQGTRLTVV.

The table lists this clone with a count of one. The chain has TRBV19 and TRBJ1-2; D perhaps matches TRBD1 (6 bases). CDR3 length: 15 amino acids. Trimming took off 9 bases at V and 0 bases at J, with 17 bases between the two ends. Germline CDR1 LNHDA, CDR2 SQIVND (reference sequence). CDR3 protein: CASTAPGVPNYGYTF. The CDR3 DNA reads as TGTGCCAGCACAGCCCCAGGGGTACCTAACTATGGCTACACCTTC.

J is TRBJ2-5 and V is TRBV19; 9 positions match TRBD2. CDR1 is LNHDA and CDR2 is SQIVND in the germline V gene (reference sequence). The CDR3 covers 16 residues. The V segment lost 3 bases and the J segment 4 bases; nucleotides outside the gene matches: 9. In nucleotides, the CDR3 is TGTGCCAGTAGTATTTCCCTAGCGGGGATAGGAGAGACCCAGTACTTC. Protein sequence: CASSISLAGIGETQYF.

This clone was counted a few times. In the same sample, other DNA sequences code for this CDR3. This sequence joins TRBV5-6 and TRBJ1-3; 7 bases are a match to TRBD1. CDR3 size: 14 residues. The germline CDR1 and CDR2 sequences are SGHDT and YYEEEE. The junction had 3 bases not matched to a gene; V was cut back by 6 bases and J by 0 bases. The CDR3 DNA is TGTGCCAGCATCCGACAGGGCTCTGGAAACACCATATATTTT. Amino acids: CASIRQGSGNTIYF.